This TCR beta chain was retrieved from a study of OX40 agonist ivuxolimab in advanced cancers. Study background: People in dose escalation had one of these cancers: hepatocellular carcinoma, melanoma, renal cell or head and neck cancer. Prior therapy, whether anti-PD-1, anti-PD-L1 or anti-CTLA-4, was allowed, and less than 45% had some.

TCRdb's copy holds only in-frame clones and misses some; the assay was immunoSEQ multiplex PCR. Of about 28,000 clones listed, roughly 86% are singletons. Source: CD4+ or CD8+ T cells sorted from blood, taken in a trial of the OX40 agonist ivuxolimab. This receptor was identified in an adult with an advanced solid tumor such as melanoma, head and neck, liver or kidney cancer.

The DNA of the CDR3 is TGTGCCAGTAGTATTGGGGGGGATCAGCCCCAGCATTTT. The encoded protein is CASSIGGDQPQHF. The rearrangement links TRBV19 to TRBJ1-5, with D possibly matching TRBD1 (5 bases). The germline gives CDR1 LNHDA, CDR2 SQIVND (reference sequence). The length of the CDR3 is 13 residues. V shed 3 bases and J shed 5 bases, with 8 bases lying between them.